This T cell receptor beta chain was retrieved from a study of shared clonotypes between healthy human individuals. Clones were read by immunoSEQ multiplex PCR, and TCRdb kept only the in-frame ones, dropping some. The data show fewer than 3 million clones, with 85% to 95% seen just once and 0.37% held by the top ten. Trimming left V 4 bases short and J 6 bases short, with 13 bases between. The CDR3 is made up of 13 amino acids. Germline V gene lookup returns CDR1 SGHNT and CDR2 YYREEE (reference sequence). Sequenced material: naive CD4+ T cells from PBMCs. This sample's subset: CD45RA+ positively selected. The chain couples TRBV5-4 to TRBJ1-2; TRBD1 might be the D (5 bases). The TCR originated in a man aged 18 to 30 in good health. Some clones in this sample may be carry-over from other donors' samples. The CDR3 DNA follows: TGTGCCAGCAGCCGGGAGGGGACCCATGGCTACACCTTC. Translating it yields CASSREGTHGYTF.